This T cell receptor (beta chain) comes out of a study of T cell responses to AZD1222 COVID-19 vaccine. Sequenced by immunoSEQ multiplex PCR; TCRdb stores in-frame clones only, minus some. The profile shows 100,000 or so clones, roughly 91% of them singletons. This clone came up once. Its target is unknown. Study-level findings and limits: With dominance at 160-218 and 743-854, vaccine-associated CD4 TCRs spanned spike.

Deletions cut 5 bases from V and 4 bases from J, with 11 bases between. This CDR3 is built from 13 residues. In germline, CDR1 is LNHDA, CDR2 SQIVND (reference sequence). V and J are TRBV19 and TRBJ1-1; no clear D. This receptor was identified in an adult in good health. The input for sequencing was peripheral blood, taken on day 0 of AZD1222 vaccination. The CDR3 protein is CASSLLGGTEAFF. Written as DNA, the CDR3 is TGTGCCAGTAGTTTGTTGGGAGGCACTGAAGCTTTCTTT. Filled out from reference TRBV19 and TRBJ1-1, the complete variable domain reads DGGITQSPKYLFRKEGQNVTLSCEQNLNHDAMYWYRQDPGQGLRLIYYSQIVNDFQKGDIAEGYSVSREKKESFPLTVTSAQKNPTAFYLCASSLLGGTEAFFGQGTRLTVV.